This TCR beta chain is from a study of cytomegalovirus exposure and HLA in healthy donors (dated by TCRdb to about 2017). For the study in its entirety: According to an earlier analysis of 587 of the donors, about 179 million T cells yielded 117 million unique TCR beta sequences and about 280 Gb of sequence data. In an earlier analysis of 500 to 650 of the donors, high-throughput TCR beta sequencing was used to judge whether each TCR beta V gene segment behaved as functional or pseudogenic. Rather than using new phenotypic data, the later analysis identified candidate immune exposures from TCR beta sequences and from how often those sequences occurred across donors. Across approximately 400 genotyped donors of the cohort, an average of roughly 250,000 unique TCR beta nucleotide sequences per donor were sequenced, and about a sixth of those sequences were non-productive. Every repertoire in the discovery cohort had been generated on one and the same sequencing platform. Alongside the repertoire data, information on donor age, sex, ethnicity and CMV serostatus was compiled. The study used immunosequencing to profile the T cell repertoires of hundreds of subjects and linked those repertoires to cytomegalovirus serostatus. The aim of the study was to test whether cataloging public T cell receptors could identify signatures of past pathogen exposure. In a later genetic analysis, genome-wide SNP genotypes for about 55% of the roughly 700 donors were used, and that subset was treated as a discovery cohort. Among the approximately 430 genotyped donors, around 81% belonged to the genetic ancestry cluster associated with self-reported Caucasian donors. High-throughput TCR immunosequencing, statistical association of individual TCRs with disease status, and machine learning were combined to predict cytomegalovirus infection status. To study patterns of TCR occurrence, a later analysis re-analyzed previously published TCR beta repertoires from more than 550 donors and added high-resolution HLA genotyping. A separate validation cohort of 90 to 150 different subjects was used in addition to the roughly 670-subject first cohort. Both class I and class II loci were covered by HLA typing, at four-digit resolution. Four or five DR-DQ haplotypes were handled as single units for association and clustering, since linkage in the cohort was strong. Typing coverage differed by locus: A, B, C, DRB1 and DQB1 were typed in roughly 620-630 donors, DQA1 in 522, DPA1 in approximately 600, and DPB1 in 450 to 480. Roughly 320 gigabases of sequencing data and 70 million to 100 million unique TCR sequences made up an early release that covered 500 to 650 HLA-typed donors.

Points the paper makes about the study in general: A later genetic analysis reported fewer N-insertions in productive TCRs among donors in an Asian-associated ancestry cluster than the 666-donor mean. It was suggested by the authors that the approach could potentially be generalized to other disease states and immunological phenotypes. While some public TCRs were present in many individuals, most TCR sequences turned up only very rarely across donors. Because the 87-base-pair reads could not distinguish some IMGT-functional V segments, including TRBV6-2 and TRBV6-3, those segments were excluded. In a later analysis, HLA-associated TCR beta chains were found to be more clonally expanded and to have lower generation probabilities than equally common non-associated chains. Correlated functional status among segregating V segments might be attributable to linkage disequilibrium, but an unknown experimental factor could not be ruled out. Three of the identified cytomegalovirus-associated TCR beta chains were confirmed in vitro to be specific for cytomegalovirus antigens. The cohort was sequenced for TCR beta chains only, and without alpha or paired-chain data the features that could be detected were limited. A later genetic analysis associated a missense DCLRE1C variant with V-gene and J-gene trimming of TCR beta chains, and an independent cohort replicated the association. Because HLA typing was unavailable for some donors at each locus, only the typed subset was used in association tests. According to a later analysis, most CMV-associated TCR beta chains appeared to be HLA-restricted, and the HLA associations seemed to be driven largely by CMV exposure. In a later analysis, about 16,000 TCR beta sequences were associated with specific HLA alleles at a false discovery rate of 0.05. A cluster of highly shared sequence variants was judged likely to represent a technical artifact of the sequencing pipeline. The presence/absence analyses assumed that sequencing depth was roughly uniform across donors, and that assumption may not be true. An earlier analysis of around 500 of the donors showed that most TCR beta V segments appeared in productive rearrangements either about 90% or about 30% of the time, which broadly matched IMGT annotations. A further reported finding was that TCR beta sequences accurately predicted the HLA-A and HLA-B alleles for most subjects in the first cohort. CMV serostatus was the only immune exposure information available for the cohort. In both the original and validation cohorts, the classifier was reported to diagnose cytomegalovirus status with high specificity and sensitivity. A later analysis found that TCR association rates varied across HLA loci, with DRB1 alleles showing the most associated TCRs and HLA-C alleles the fewest. Over 15 rarely observed V segments, including chromosome 9 orphons, were excluded from the earlier analysis of 550 to 700 of the donors because counts were too low. When HLA alleles, especially DR and DQ, strongly co-occurred, attributing TCR associations to individual alleles was difficult. A later analysis reported that several top co-occurrence clusters appeared linked to parvovirus B19, influenza, CMV and Epstein-Barr virus. A total of 150 or so TCR beta chains were listed by the study as associated with cytomegalovirus.

Libraries were prepared through the immunoSEQ multiplex PCR assay. The multiplex PCR relied on a mix of 60 forward primers for TCR Vbeta segments and 13 reverse primers for TCR Jbeta segments. A multiplex PCR assay on genomic DNA amplified the CDR3 region of rearranged TCR beta genes. Amplified TCR beta libraries were sequenced as 87-base-pair reads on the Illumina HiSeq System. In the source study's methods: In a later analysis, tens of millions of unique TCR beta chains were counted across the approximately 670 repertoires, and roughly 11 million of these chains were shared by at least two donors. A nearest-neighbor algorithm error-corrected the raw reads and collapsed the reads into unique sequences, merging closely related sequences to remove PCR and sequencing errors. Alignment of CDR3 sequences to IMGT reference sequences was used to assign V, D and J gene segments. For a sequence to be retained, at least a six-nucleotide match to both a V gene segment and a J gene segment was required. Rearrangements were called productive when the CDR3 lacked stop codons and stayed in frame with V and J; all others were non-productive. CDR3 was defined by IMGT convention, running from the second conserved V-encoded cysteine to the conserved J-encoded phenylalanine. The earlier analysis of 500 to 650 of the donors excluded any sequence lacking an unambiguous match to a single V gene segment. In an earlier analysis of several hundred of the donors, V segments were called functional above 56.7% productive rearrangements and were called segregating when the between-donor standard deviation exceeded 5%. A statistical classification framework was built to diagnose cytomegalovirus status from the catalog of TCR beta chain sequences. In a later analysis, TCR nucleotide sequences were compared against IMGT/GENE-DB human TR gene sequences so that V and J genes could be assigned. A later analysis assigned CDR3 sequences and most-parsimonious VDJ recombination scenarios with the TCRdist pipeline. A later analysis defined each TCR beta chain by its CDR3 amino acid sequence plus V-gene family, and excluded reads lacking a unique V-gene family. In a later analysis, 450 to 600 highly shared, low-generation-probability nucleotide sequences were removed to address suspected cross-contamination and a sequencing artifact. In a later analysis, a clonal expansion index for each public chain was calculated from normalized within-repertoire ranks of inferred template counts. In a later analysis, generation probabilities were computed using a VDJ recombination model fitted to out-of-frame rearrangements, and the results were checked against IGoR. In a later analysis, TCR-TCR, TCR-HLA and TCR-CMV co-occurrence was scored with hypergeometric tests, and a repertoire-size bias correction was applied to TCR pairs. False discovery rates were estimated in a later analysis by permuting HLA or CMV assignments 20 times. In a later analysis, co-occurring TCRs were grouped using DBSCAN, with TCRdist sequence similarity added in when clustering inside HLA-allele-positive subsets. Repertoires with fewer than 30,000 or more than 120,000 public chains, plus five repertoires with anomalous nucleotide sharing, were excluded from co-occurrence clustering. TCRdb carries this immuneACCESS record with in-frame sequences only. Its versions omit some clonotypes, under half of them owing to an unresolved V gene in the studies checked, with the rest unexplained. V and J calls and clone size follow that table, whereas D and trimming were derived from the DNA. Recorded for this sample are around 100,000 clones; approximately 70% of them occurred a single time. Around 2.3% of the sample goes to the ten largest clones.

The cohort was made up of about 670 healthy bone marrow donors. At the time of sampling, all cohort members were nominally healthy, though unrecorded immune exposures were likely present. The donor tested CMV seronegative, placing the donor among the 350 or so seronegative members of the cohort. Every donor gave a peripheral blood sample, and the peripheral blood mononuclear cells from that sample were used for TCR beta sequencing. Genomic DNA was extracted from the blood cell samples with the Qiagen DNeasy Blood Extraction Kit. Including the terminal cysteine and phenylalanine, the CDR3 comprises 15 residues. Only CDR3 DNA remains: 45 bases, in frame from the first base. For this chain, trimming is 7 bases at the V end and 1 base at the J end, and the number of junction bases without a gene match is 7. For CDR1 and CDR2, the germline V gene (reference sequence) lists LNHDA and SQIVND. As for this clone: Its antigen specificity is not known. No base-level quality is on record; no much larger clone is a single base apart.

The receptor was isolated from a man aged 30-40 years in good health and CMV-seronegative. This chain is built from TRBV19 and TRBJ1-5, with 7 bases aligning to TRBD1. Sequencing was done on a sample of PBMCs. The CDR3 region has the sequence CASTIQGLSNQPQHF. The DNA sequence follows: TGTGCCAGTACCATACAGGGGTTAAGCAATCAGCCCCAGCATTTT.